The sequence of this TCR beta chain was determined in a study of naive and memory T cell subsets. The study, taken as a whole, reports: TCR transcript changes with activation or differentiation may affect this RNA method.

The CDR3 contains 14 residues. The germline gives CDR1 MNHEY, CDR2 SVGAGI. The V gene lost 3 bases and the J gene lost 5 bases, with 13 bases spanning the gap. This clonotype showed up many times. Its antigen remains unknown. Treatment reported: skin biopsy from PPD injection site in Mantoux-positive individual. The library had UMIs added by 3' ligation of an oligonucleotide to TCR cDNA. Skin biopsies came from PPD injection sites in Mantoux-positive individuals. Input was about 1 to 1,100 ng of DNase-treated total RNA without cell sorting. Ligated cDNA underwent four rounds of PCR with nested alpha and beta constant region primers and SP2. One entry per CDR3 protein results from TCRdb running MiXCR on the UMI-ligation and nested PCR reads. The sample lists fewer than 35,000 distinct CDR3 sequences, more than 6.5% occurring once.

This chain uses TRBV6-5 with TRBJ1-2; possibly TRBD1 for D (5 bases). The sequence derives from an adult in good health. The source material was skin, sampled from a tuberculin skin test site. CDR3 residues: CASSYGTEGYGYTF. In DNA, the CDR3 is TGTGCCAGCAGTTATGGGACGGAGGGTTATGGCTACACCTTC.